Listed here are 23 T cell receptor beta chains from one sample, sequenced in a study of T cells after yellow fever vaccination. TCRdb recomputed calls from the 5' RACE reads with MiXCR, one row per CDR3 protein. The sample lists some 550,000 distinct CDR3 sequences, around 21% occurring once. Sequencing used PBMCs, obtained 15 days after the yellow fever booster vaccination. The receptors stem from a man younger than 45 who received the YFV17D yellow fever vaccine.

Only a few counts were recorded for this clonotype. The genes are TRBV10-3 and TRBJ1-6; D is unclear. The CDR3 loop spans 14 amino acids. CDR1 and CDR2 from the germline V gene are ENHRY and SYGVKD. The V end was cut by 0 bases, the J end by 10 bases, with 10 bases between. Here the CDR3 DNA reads TGTGCCATCAGTGAGTCGTCGAAAGACTCACCCCTCCACTTT. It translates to CAISESSKDSPLHF.

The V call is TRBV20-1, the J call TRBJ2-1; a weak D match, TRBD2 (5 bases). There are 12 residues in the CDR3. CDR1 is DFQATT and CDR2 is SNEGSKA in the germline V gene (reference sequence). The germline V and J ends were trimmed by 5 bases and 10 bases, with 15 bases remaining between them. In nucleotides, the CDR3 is TGCAGTGCTGGACTGGATCCGGGGGAGCAGTTCTTC. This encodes CSAGLDPGEQFF.

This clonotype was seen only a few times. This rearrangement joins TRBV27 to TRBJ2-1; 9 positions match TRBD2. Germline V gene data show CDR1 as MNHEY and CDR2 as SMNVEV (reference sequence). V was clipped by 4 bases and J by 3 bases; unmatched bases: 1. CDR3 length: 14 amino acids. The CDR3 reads CASSSSGVYNEQFF. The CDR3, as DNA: TGTGCCAGCAGTTCTAGCGGGGTCTACAATGAGCAGTTCTTC.

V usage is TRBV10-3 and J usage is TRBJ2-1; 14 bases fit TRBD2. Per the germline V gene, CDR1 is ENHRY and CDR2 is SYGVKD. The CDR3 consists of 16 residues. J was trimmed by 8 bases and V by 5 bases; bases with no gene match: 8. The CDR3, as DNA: TGTGCCATCAGTCCTCTCGGACTAGCGGGAGGACATGAGCAGTTCTTC. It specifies CAISPLGLAGGHEQFF.

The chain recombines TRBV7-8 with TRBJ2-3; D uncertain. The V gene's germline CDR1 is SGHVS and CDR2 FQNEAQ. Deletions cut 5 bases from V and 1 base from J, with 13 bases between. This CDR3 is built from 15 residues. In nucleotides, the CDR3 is TGTGCCAGCAGCCCCCGGACCCGCCGCACAGATACGCAGTATTTT. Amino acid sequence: CASSPRTRRTDTQYF.

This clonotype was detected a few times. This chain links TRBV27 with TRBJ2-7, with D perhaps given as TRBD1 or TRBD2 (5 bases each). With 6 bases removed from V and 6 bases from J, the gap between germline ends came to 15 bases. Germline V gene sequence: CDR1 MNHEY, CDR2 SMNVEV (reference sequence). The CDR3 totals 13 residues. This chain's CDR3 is CASSPGRGSEQYF. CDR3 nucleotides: TGTGCCAGCAGCCCGGGTCGGGGCTCCGAGCAGTACTTC.

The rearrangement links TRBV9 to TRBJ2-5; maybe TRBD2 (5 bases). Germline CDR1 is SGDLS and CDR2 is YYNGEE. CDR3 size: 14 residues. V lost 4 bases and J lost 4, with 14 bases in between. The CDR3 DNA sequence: TGTGCCAGCAGCCGAGGGCTTAGCTCAGAGACCCAGTACTTC. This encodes CASSRGLSSETQYF.

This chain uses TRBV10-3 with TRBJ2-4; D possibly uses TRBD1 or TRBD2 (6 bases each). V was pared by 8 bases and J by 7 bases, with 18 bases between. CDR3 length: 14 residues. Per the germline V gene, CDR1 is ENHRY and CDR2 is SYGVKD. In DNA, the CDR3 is TGTGCCATCGGAGGGGCAGGGGATCTGAACATTCAGTACTTC. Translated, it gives CAIGGAGDLNIQYF.

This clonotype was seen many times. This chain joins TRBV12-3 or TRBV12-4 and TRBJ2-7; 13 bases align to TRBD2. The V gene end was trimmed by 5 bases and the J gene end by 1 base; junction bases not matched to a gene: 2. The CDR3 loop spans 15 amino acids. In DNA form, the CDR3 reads TGTGCCAGCAGTCGGACTAGCGGGAGTTCCTACGAGCAGTACTTC. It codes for CASSRTSGSSYEQYF.

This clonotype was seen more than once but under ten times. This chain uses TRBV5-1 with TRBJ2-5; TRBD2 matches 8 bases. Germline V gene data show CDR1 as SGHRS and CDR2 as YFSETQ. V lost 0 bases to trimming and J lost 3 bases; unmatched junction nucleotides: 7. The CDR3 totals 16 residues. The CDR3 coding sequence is TGCGCCAGCAGCTTGGCCTTATCAGCGGGGGAAGAGACCCAGTACTTC. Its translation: CASSLALSAGEETQYF.

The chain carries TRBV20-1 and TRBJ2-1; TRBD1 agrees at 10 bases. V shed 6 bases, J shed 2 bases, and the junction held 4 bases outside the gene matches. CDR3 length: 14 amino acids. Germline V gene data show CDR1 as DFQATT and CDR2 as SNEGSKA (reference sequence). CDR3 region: CSATGTGAYNEQFF. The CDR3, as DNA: TGCAGTGCGACCGGGACAGGGGCCTACAATGAGCAGTTCTTC.

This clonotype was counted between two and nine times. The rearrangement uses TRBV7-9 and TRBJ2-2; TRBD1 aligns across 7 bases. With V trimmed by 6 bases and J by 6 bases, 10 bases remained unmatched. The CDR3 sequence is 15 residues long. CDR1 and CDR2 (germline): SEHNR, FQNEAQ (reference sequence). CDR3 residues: CASRRKQGLPGELFF. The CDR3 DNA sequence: TGTGCCAGCAGACGTAAACAGGGGCTGCCCGGGGAGCTGTTTTTT. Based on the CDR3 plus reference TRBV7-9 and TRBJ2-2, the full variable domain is DTGVSQNPRHKITKRGQNVTFRCDPISEHNRLYWYRQTLGQGPEFLTYFQNEAQLEKSRLLSDRFSAERPKGSFSTLEIQRTEQGDSAMYLCASRRKQGLPGELFFGEGSRLTVL.

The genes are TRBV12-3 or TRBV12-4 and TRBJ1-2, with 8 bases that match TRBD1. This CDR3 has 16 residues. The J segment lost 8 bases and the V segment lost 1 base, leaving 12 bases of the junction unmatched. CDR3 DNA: TGTGCCAGCAGTTTAGTTCCGACAGGGGTTTTAGAGGGCTACACCTTC. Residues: CASSLVPTGVLEGYTF.

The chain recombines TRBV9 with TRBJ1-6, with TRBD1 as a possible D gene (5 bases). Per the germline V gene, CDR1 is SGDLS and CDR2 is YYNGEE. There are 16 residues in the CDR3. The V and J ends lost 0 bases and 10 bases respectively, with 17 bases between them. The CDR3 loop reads CASSVEGARRGSPLHF. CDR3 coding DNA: TGTGCCAGCAGCGTAGAAGGGGCGCGTAGGGGATCACCCCTCCACTTT. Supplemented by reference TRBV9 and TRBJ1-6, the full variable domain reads DSGVTQTPKHLITATGQRVTLRCSPRSGDLSVYWYQQSLDQGLQFLIQYYNGEERAKGNILERFSAQQFPDLHSELNLSSLELGDSALYFCASSVEGARRGSPLHFGNGTRLTVT.

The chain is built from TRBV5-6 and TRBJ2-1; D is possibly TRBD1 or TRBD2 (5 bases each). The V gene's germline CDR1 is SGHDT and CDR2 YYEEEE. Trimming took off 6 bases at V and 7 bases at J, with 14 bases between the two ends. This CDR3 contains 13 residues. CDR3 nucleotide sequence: TGTGCCAGCACGAGGGGTTTGGTGAATGAGCAGTTCTTC. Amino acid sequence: CASTRGLVNEQFF.

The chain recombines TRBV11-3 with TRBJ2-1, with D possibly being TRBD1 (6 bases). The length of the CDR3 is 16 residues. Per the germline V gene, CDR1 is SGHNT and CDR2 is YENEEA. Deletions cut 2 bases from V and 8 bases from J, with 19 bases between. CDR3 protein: CASSLFGGAGDDEQFF. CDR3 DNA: TGTGCCAGCAGCTTATTCGGCGGAGCAGGGGACGATGAGCAGTTCTTC.

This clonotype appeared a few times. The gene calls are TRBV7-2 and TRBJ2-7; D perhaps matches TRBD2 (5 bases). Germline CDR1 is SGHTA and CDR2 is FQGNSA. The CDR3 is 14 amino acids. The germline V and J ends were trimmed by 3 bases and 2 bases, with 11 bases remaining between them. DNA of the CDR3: TGTGCCAGCAGCTTGGCCCCCGGGGCCTACGAGCAGTACTTC. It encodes CASSLAPGAYEQYF. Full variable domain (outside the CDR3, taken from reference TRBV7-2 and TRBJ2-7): GAGVSQSPSNKVTEKGKDVELRCDPISGHTALYWYRQSLGQGLEFLIYFQGNSAPDKSGLPSDRFSAERTGGSVSTLTIQRTQQEDSAVYLCASSLAPGAYEQYFGPGTRLTVT.

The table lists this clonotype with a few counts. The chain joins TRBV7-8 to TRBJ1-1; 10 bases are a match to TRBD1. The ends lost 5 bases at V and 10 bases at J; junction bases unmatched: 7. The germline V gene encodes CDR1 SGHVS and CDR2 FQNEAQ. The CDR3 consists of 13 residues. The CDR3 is CASSAGTGVRAFF. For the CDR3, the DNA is TGTGCCAGCAGCGCGGGGACAGGGGTTCGAGCTTTCTTT.

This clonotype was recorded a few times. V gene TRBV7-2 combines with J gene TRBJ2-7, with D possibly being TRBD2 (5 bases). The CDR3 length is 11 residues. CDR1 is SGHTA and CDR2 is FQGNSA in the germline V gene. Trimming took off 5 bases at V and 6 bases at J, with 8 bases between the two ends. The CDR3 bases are TGTGCCAGCAGCCAACGGGGCGAGCAGTACTTC. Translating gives CASSQRGEQYF.

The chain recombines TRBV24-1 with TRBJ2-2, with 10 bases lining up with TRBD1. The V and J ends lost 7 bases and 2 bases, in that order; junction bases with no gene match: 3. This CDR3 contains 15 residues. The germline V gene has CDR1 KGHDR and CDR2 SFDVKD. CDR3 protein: CATSRTGGNTGELFF. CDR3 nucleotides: TGTGCCACCAGCCGGACAGGGGGAAACACCGGGGAGCTGTTTTTT.

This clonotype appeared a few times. The CDR3 protein is CASSPSGVGEQFF. The CDR3 DNA is TGTGCCAGCAGCCCCTCCGGGGTCGGTGAGCAGTTCTTC. V is TRBV7-2 and J is TRBJ2-1, with D possibly matching TRBD2 (5 bases). CDR3 length equals 13 residues. V shed 5 bases and J shed 9 bases, with 14 bases lying between them. CDR1 is SGHTA and CDR2 is FQGNSA in the germline V gene. The variable domain in full, completed from reference TRBV7-2 and TRBJ2-1, reads GAGVSQSPSNKVTEKGKDVELRCDPISGHTALYWYRQSLGQGLEFLIYFQGNSAPDKSGLPSDRFSAERTGGSVSTLTIQRTQQEDSAVYLCASSPSGVGEQFFGPGTRLTVL.

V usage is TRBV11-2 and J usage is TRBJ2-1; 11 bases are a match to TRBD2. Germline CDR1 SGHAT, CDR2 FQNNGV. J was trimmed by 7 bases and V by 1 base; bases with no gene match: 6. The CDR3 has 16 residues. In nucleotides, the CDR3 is TGTGCCAGCAGCTTAGTTCAACTAGCGGGAGTTAATGAGCAGTTCTTC. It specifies CASSLVQLAGVNEQFF.

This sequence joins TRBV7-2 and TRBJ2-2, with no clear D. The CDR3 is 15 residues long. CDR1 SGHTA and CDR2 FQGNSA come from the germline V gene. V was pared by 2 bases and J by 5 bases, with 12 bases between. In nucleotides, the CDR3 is TGTGCCAGCAGCTTATTGGCGGCCTCTACCGGGGAGCTGTTTTTT. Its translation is CASSLLAASTGELFF.